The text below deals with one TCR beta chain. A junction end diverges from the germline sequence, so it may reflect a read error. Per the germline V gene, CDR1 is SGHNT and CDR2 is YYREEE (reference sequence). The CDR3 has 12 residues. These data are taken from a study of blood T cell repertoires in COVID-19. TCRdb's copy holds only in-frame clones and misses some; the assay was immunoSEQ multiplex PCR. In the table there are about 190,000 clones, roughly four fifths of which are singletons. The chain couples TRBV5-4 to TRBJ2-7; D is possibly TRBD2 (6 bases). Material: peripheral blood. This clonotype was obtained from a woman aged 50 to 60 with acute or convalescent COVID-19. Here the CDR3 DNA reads TGTGCCAGCAGCTTGGGCGGGACGGAGCTGTACTTC. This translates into CASSLGGTELYF.